This T cell receptor (beta chain) is drawn from a study of shared clonotypes between healthy human individuals. Trimming shortened V by 3 bases and J by 0 bases, and 8 bases separated the two germline ends. This CDR3 has 15 amino acids. Germline CDR1 and CDR2: KGHSH and LQKENI. The method was immunoSEQ multiplex PCR; TCRdb's version includes in-frame clones alone and lacks a portion of them. The repertoire holds nearly 500,000 clones, with roughly four fifths as singletons. The sequence was obtained from a woman in her forties in good health. Some clones in this sample may be carry-over from other donors' samples. This rearrangement joins TRBV18 to TRBJ1-4; D is ambiguous. The source material was PBMCs. The CDR3 spells CASSPLGTTNEKLFF. The DNA of the CDR3 is TGTGCCAGCTCACCGTTGGGAACAACTAATGAAAAACTGTTTTTT. The full variable domain, with the rest looked up from reference TRBV18 and TRBJ1-4, is NAGVMQNPRHLVRRRGQEARLRCSPMKGHSHVYWYRQLPEEGLKFMVYLQKENIIDESGMPKERFSAEFPKEGPSILRIQQVVRGDSAAYFCASSPLGTTNEKLFFGSGTQLSVL.